The clone carrying this TCR beta chain was seen a handful of times. No antigen is known for it. The entry originates in a study of glioma-infiltrating T cells. TCR alpha and beta CDR3 regions were amplified from RNA using iRepertoire nested multiplex PCR. Input was roughly 100-450 ng of tissue mRNA or PBMC total RNA. TCRdb analysed the multiplex PCR reads with MiXCR anew, one entry per CDR3 protein. Seen here are some 100,000 distinct CDR3 sequences, less than 30% observed once, and the top ten hold roughly 37%. CDR1 MDHEN and CDR2 SYDVKM come from the germline V gene. The CDR3 covers 16 residues. V shed 8 bases and J 9 bases; nucleotides not matched to a gene: 17. Study-wide results and caveats: Very few CDR3 sequences were shared between tissue and blood. Non-neoplastic patients had below-expected tissue-blood divergence, while all gliomas exceeded expectation.

V is TRBV28 and J is TRBJ2-1; 9 bases map to TRBD2. The source is a human donor with low-grade glioma or glioblastoma, undergoing nonglioma brain surgery, or in good health (not recorded which). Sequencing input: glioma tissue, nonneoplastic brain tissue, or PBMCs (not recorded which). In nucleotides, the CDR3 is TGTGCCAGCCACTCGATCGCTAGCGGGAAATTGGGTGAGCAGTTCTTC. Protein sequence: CASHSIASGKLGEQFF.